These 21 T cell receptor beta chains were all obtained from the same sample, sequenced in a study of CXCR3-negative and CXCR3-positive naive CD8 T cells. Whole-study results and caveats: Naive cells positive for CXCR3 carried more hydrophobic TRB CDR3s than CXCR3-negative ones.

The method, 5' RACE with UMI labels, was used to prepare the TRB cDNA libraries. Reanalyzing the 5' RACE reads, TCRdb keeps one entry per CDR3 protein, without DNA. Found here are roughly 120,000 distinct CDR3 sequences; the top ten clones hold 0.5% to 0.6%. No antigens are known for them. The sample was naive CXCR3+ CD8+ T cells from blood. Indicated subset: CD45RO-CCR7+CD27+CD95- naive CD8+ T cells expressing CXCR3 (TNR3+). The source is a human donor in good health. Some clones in this sample may be carry-over from other donors' samples.

CDR3 region: CASSLDLVAGGYTDTQYF. J is TRBJ2-3 and V is TRBV11-3; the TCRdb D gene call, TRBD2, has no DNA to confirm it. The CDR3 is made up of 18 amino acids. Germline CDR1 and CDR2: SGHNT and YENEEA.

This chain uses TRBV6-2 or TRBV6-3 with TRBJ2-7. Germline values: CDR1 MNHEY, CDR2 SVGEGT. The CDR3 runs to 17 residues. This CDR3 reads CASSYSGSTTSSYEQYF.

The chain combines TRBV6-2 or TRBV6-3 with TRBJ2-1; TCRdb gives TRBD2 as the D gene, but with no DNA this cannot be confirmed. The germline CDR1 and CDR2 sequences are MNHEY and SVGEGT. The CDR3 covers 15 residues. CDR3 protein: CASSIGLAGGYEQFF.

This chain links TRBV11-2 with TRBJ2-1; the TCRdb D gene call, TRBD1, has no DNA to confirm it. Germline CDR1 reads SGHAT; CDR2 reads FQNNGV. The CDR3 has 19 amino acids. The CDR3 region is CASSSPLTWVTLTYNEQFF.

This chain joins TRBV24-1 and TRBJ2-3; the TRBD1 assignment by TCRdb is unverifiable without DNA. Germline V gene lookup returns CDR1 KGHDR and CDR2 SFDVKD. The CDR3 consists of 15 residues. The CDR3 is CATSDRHSAGDTQYF.

The V call is TRBV16, the J call TRBJ1-1. CDR3 length equals 13 residues. The germline CDR1 and CDR2 sequences are KGHSY and FQNENV. The CDR3 loop is CASSLMGSTEAFF.

This rearrangement joins TRBV11-3 to TRBJ2-1; the TCRdb call, TRBD2, lacks DNA for checking. The CDR3 runs to 18 residues. Germline values: CDR1 SGHNT, CDR2 YENEEA. The CDR3: CASSRPPGSGGPYNEQFF.

This chain uses TRBV7-8 with TRBJ2-2. CDR1 and CDR2 from the germline V gene are SGHVS and FQNEAQ. This CDR3 is 15 amino acids long. Here the CDR3 reads CASSLAHQGTGELFF.

The chain carries TRBV27 and TRBJ2-1; there is no DNA to check the TCRdb D call of TRBD2. The CDR3 length is 15 residues. The germline CDR1 and CDR2 sequences are MNHEY and SMNVEV (reference sequence). The chain's CDR3 is CASSFREAHSGEQFF.

This chain connects TRBV18 to TRBJ2-1; TCRdb's D call, TRBD2, is unchecked because there is no DNA. The CDR3 consists of 16 residues. Per the germline V gene, CDR1 is KGHSH and CDR2 is LQKENI. CDR3 region: CASSLGETPPWNEQFF.

This chain links TRBV12-3 or TRBV12-4 with TRBJ2-1; checking the TCRdb D call of TRBD2 is not possible without DNA. The CDR3 contains 15 residues. The CDR3 protein is CASTLRGTRVDEQFF.

The V and J genes are TRBV5-1 and TRBJ2-7. The CDR3 length is 14 residues. The germline V gene has CDR1 SGHRS and CDR2 YFSETQ. CDR3: CASSLAVGTYEQYF.

The rearrangement links TRBV29-1 to TRBJ2-7; lacking DNA, the TRBD1 call made by TCRdb goes unchecked. Germline V CDR1 and CDR2: SQVTM, ANQGSEA. The length of the CDR3 is 13 residues. Here the CDR3 reads CSVWQGVPYEQYF.

The V call is TRBV11-2, the J call TRBJ2-7; TCRdb names TRBD1, which stays unverified in the absence of DNA. Germline loops: CDR1 SGHAT, CDR2 FQNNGV. The CDR3 has 17 residues. CDR3 sequence reads: CASSFDLGQGKPYEQYF.

The chain has TRBV20-1 and TRBJ2-3; the D call of TRBD1 rests on TCRdb alone, since no DNA is present to check it. The CDR3 is made up of 14 amino acids. Looked up from germline, CDR1 is DFQATT and CDR2 is SNEGSKA (reference sequence). The CDR3 sequence: CSAFRDRNTDTQYF.

The chain uses TRBV12-3 or TRBV12-4 and TRBJ1-1. The CDR3 extends over 15 amino acids. The CDR3 sequence: CASSSAYDRNTEAFF.

The rearrangement uses TRBV28 and TRBJ1-1. The CDR3 is 14 amino acids. The germline CDR1 and CDR2 sequences are MDHEN and SYDVKM. Here the CDR3 reads CASRFTESHGKAFF.

Here the CDR3 reads CASRLNPSTGAEQYF. The chain carries TRBV28 and TRBJ2-7; TCRdb calls TRBD1, which cannot be checked without DNA. Germline V gene lookup returns CDR1 MDHEN and CDR2 SYDVKM. The CDR3 loop spans 15 amino acids.

CDR3 in amino acids: CASSSLKGGYEQYF. This rearrangement joins TRBV27 to TRBJ2-7; with no DNA, the TCRdb D assignment of TRBD1 cannot be verified. Germline values: CDR1 MNHEY, CDR2 SMNVEV (reference sequence). CDR3 length: 14 residues.

The chain links TRBV7-9 to TRBJ1-2; TCRdb proposes TRBD1, but this gene call is untestable without DNA. CDR1 and CDR2 (germline): SEHNR, FQNEAQ (reference sequence). The CDR3 consists of 12 residues. CDR3 residues: CASSSRESRYTF.

J is TRBJ1-2 and V is TRBV15. The CDR3 is made up of 13 amino acids. Germline values: CDR1 LNHNV, CDR2 YYDKDF (reference sequence). Here the CDR3 reads CSTSREGLDGYTF.